This T cell receptor (beta chain) is drawn from a study of OX40 agonist ivuxolimab in advanced cancers. The CDR3 consists of 16 residues. The trim removed 4 bases at V and 0 bases at J, leaving 7 bases unmatched. Per germline, CDR1 SGHTA and CDR2 FQGTGA. General study points: Relative to CD4+, CD8+ T cells held more expanded clones on average. Clones of CD4+ and CD8+ blood T cells grew by week 6 at doses of 0.1 to 3.0 mg/kg. Normalized T-cell clonal expansion was also low in a subset of nonresponders.

Profiling relied on immunoSEQ multiplex PCR, and the TCRdb table lists in-frame clones only, not all of them. The top ten hold approximately 0.35% of the sample, which has 90,000 to 100,000 clones, 89% seen once. In regard to this clone: The antigen remains unidentified.

The clonotype originates from an adult with an advanced solid tumor such as melanoma, head and neck, liver or kidney cancer. The sequenced sample was CD4+ or CD8+ T cells sorted from blood, obtained in a trial of the OX40 agonist ivuxolimab. J is TRBJ2-7 and V is TRBV7-3; 9 positions agree with TRBD1. The CDR3 DNA is TGTGCCAGCAGCTCCACAGGGGGCAAGAGCTCCTACGAGCAGTACTTC. Amino acid sequence: CASSSTGGKSSYEQYF.